This is a list of T cell receptor beta chains from one sample in a study of blood T cells in healthy people across ages. TCRdb reprocessed the 5' RACE reads with MiXCR, giving one entry per CDR3 protein. The top ten hold 20% to 25% of the sample, which has around 2 million distinct CDR3 sequences, about 39% seen once. The sequenced sample consisted of blood. Receptor source: a human donor in good health. The CDR3 runs from the conserved cysteine through the conserved F or W. The order of the fields is D gene, J gene, V gene, clone size, CDR3 DNA, CDR3 protein. D genes are given only for firm matches. For some rows the clone size is stated as once, few or many, or as a class when expanded; others skip it.

-	TRBJ1-5	TRBV5-6	-	TGTGCCAGCAGCCGCGGAGGAGGTGGTCAGCCCCAGCATTTT	CASSRGGGGQPQHF
-	TRBJ1-5	TRBV27	-	TGTGCCAGCAGTCTCGACAGGACTAACGTAAAAATTAGCAATCAGCCCCAGCATTTT	CASSLDRTNVKISNQPQHF
TRBD1	TRBJ2-4	TRBV6-6	-	TGTGCCAGCAGTTACTCGACAGGGAACATTCAGTACTTC	CASSYSTGNIQYF
-	TRBJ1-1	TRBV5-1	once	TGCGCCAGCAGCTTAATCGTAGGGGGAAACACTGAAGCTTTCTTT	CASSLIVGGNTEAFF
-	TRBJ2-5	TRBV20-1	-	TGCAGTGTCCCACAGGAAGGCCAAGAGACCCAGTACTTC	CSVPQEGQETQYF
-	TRBJ2-6	TRBV3-1	-	TGTGCCAGCAGCCAAGAGGCCCACCGCGTCCTGACTTTC	CASSQEAHRVLTF
TRBD1	TRBJ1-6	TRBV28	few	TGTGCCAGCAGCCCAGACAGGGGACATTCACCCCTCCACTTT	CASSPDRGHSPLHF
TRBD1	TRBJ2-3	TRBV15	few	TGTGCCACCAGCGGAACCCGGGACAGGGGGCTCGGTACGCAGTATTTT	CATSGTRDRGLGTQYF
-	TRBJ1-2	TRBV28	-	TGTGCCAGCAGTTCCCACCGACAGTCCGGCTATGGCTACACCTTC	CASSSHRQSGYGYTF
-	TRBJ2-7	TRBV3-1	-	TGTGCCAGCAGCCACTTCGACAGGTACGAGCAGTACTTC	CASSHFDRYEQYF